The 5 T cell receptor beta chains below were found in one sample sequenced in a study of early stage breast cancer tumors. Assay used: immunoSEQ multiplex PCR; TCRdb lists only in-frame clones, some missing. The repertoire holds about 9,500 clones, with approximately 70% as singletons. Material: breast tumor tissue. The receptors come from a person aged 45 to 59 with breast cancer.

This clone was found a few times. V usage is TRBV4-1 and J usage is TRBJ2-1; the match to TRBD2 covers 8 bases. CDR1 is MGHRA and CDR2 is YSYEKL in the germline V gene. Trimming removed 0 bases from V and 4 bases from J; junction bases left unmatched: 5. The CDR3 is made up of 16 amino acids. CDR3 amino acids: CASSQERTSLYNEQFF. CDR3 nucleotide sequence: TGCGCCAGCAGCCAAGAGAGGACTAGCCTTTACAATGAGCAGTTCTTC.

This clone was recorded a few times. The chain couples TRBV5-1 to TRBJ2-7; D might be TRBD2 (5 bases). In germline, CDR1 is SGHRS, CDR2 YFSETQ. This CDR3 contains 17 residues. Trimming took off 0 bases at V and 3 bases at J, with 19 bases between the two ends. The CDR3 loop reads CASSLVSGFNHYYEQYF. In nucleotides, the CDR3 is TGCGCCAGCAGCTTGGTATCGGGGTTTAATCACTACTACGAGCAGTACTTC.

The chain carries TRBV28 and TRBJ1-1; 8 bases are shared with TRBD1. CDR1 MDHEN and CDR2 SYDVKM come from the germline V gene. The ends lost 8 bases at V and 1 base at J; junction bases unmatched: 3. This CDR3 is built from 13 residues. The CDR3 DNA is TGTGCCAGCCACGGGACAGGGAACACTGAAGCTTTCTTT. This translates into CASHGTGNTEAFF.

The chain combines TRBV11-2 with TRBJ1-1, with a possible D match to TRBD1 (5 bases). Germline V CDR1 and CDR2: SGHAT, FQNNGV. CDR3 length: 13 amino acids. Trimming cost V 2 bases and J 7 bases, with 11 bases left between them. CDR3 bases: TGTGCCAGCAGCTTACGGGGGGATGGTGAAGCTTTCTTT. Its translation: CASSLRGDGEAFF.

The chain couples TRBV2 to TRBJ2-3, with 7 bases fitting TRBD2. This CDR3 spans 15 amino acids. V trimming: 6 bases; J trimming: 10 bases; junction bases outside the gene matches: 16. CDR1 and CDR2 (germline): SNHLY, FYNNEI. The DNA of the CDR3 is TGTGCCAGCAGGAGATTCGGCGGGGGTTCCGAGGCGCAGTATTTT. The encoded protein is CASRRFGGGSEAQYF.